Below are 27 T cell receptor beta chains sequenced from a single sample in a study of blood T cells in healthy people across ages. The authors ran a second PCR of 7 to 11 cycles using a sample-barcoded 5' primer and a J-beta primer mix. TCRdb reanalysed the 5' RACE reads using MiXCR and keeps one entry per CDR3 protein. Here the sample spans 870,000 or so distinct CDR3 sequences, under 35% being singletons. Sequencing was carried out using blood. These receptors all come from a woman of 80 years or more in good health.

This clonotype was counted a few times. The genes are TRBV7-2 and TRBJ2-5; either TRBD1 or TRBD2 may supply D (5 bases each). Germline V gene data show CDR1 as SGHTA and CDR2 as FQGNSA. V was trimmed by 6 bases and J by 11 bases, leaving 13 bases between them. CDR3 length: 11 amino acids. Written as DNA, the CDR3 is TGTGCCAGCAGTGAGGGGATCCGACAGTACTTC. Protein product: CASSEGIRQYF.

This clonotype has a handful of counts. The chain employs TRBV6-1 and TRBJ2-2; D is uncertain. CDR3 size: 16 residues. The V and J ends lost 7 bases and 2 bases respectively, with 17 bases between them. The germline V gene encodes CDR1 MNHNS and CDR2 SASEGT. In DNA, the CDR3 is TGTGCCAGCATGAGTTCCAGGATGTCTAACACCGGGGAGCTGTTTTTT. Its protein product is CASMSSRMSNTGELFF.

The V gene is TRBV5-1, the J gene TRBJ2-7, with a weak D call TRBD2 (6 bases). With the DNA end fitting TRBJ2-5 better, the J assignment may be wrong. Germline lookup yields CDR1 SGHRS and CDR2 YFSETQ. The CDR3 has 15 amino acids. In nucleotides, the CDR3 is TGCGCCAGCAGCACGAACCCATTAGCGGAAGAGACCCAGTACTTC. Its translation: CASSTNPLAEETQYF.

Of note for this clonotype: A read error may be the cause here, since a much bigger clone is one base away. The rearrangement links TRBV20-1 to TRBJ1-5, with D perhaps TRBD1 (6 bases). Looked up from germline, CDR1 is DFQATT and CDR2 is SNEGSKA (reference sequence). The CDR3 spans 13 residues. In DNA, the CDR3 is TGCGGTGCTAGAGATACAGGGCTACAGCCCCAGCATTTT. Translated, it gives CGARDTGLQPQHF.

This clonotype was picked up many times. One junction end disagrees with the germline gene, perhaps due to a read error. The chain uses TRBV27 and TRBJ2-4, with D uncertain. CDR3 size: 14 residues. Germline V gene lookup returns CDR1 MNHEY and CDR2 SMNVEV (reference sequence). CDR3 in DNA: TGTGCCAGCAGCTTATCCCGGACCCGTACCATTCAGTACTTC. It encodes CASSLSRTRTIQYF.

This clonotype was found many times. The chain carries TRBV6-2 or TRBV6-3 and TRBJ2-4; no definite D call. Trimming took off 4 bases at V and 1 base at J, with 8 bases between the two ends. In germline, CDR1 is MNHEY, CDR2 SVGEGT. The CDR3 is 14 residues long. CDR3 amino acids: CASSFQNAKNIQYF. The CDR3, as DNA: TGTGCCAGCAGTTTCCAGAATGCCAAAAACATTCAGTACTTC.

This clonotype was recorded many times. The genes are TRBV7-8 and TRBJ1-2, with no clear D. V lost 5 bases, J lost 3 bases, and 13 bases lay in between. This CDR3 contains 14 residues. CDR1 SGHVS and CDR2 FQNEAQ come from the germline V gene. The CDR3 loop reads CASSRFVTDYGYTF. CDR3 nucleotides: TGTGCCAGCAGCCGATTCGTCACAGACTATGGCTACACCTTC.

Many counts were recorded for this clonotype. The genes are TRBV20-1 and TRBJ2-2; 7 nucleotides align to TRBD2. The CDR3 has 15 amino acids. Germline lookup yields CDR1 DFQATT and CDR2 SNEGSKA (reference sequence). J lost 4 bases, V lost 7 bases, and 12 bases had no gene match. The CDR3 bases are TGCAGTGGATTGCATGGGAGGGAGCCCACCGGGGAGCTGTTTTTT. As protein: CSGLHGREPTGELFF.

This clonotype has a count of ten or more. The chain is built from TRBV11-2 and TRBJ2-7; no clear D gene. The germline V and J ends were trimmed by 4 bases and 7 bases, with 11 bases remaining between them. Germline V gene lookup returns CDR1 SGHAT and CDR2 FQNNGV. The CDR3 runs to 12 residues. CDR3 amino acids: CASSSQRKEQYF. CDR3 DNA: TGTGCCAGCAGCTCCCAGCGCAAGGAGCAGTACTTC.

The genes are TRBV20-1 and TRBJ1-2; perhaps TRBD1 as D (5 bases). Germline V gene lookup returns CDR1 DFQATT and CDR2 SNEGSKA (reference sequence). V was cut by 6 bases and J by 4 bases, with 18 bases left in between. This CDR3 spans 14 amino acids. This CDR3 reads CSASPPIRVYGYTF. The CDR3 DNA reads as TGCAGTGCCTCACCACCAATCAGGGTCTATGGCTACACCTTC.

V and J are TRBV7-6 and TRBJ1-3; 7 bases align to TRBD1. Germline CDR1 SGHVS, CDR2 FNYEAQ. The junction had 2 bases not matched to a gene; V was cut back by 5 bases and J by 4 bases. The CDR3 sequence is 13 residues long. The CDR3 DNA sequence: TGTGCCAGCAGCCGGACAGGCGGAAACACCATATATTTT. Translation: CASSRTGGNTIYF.

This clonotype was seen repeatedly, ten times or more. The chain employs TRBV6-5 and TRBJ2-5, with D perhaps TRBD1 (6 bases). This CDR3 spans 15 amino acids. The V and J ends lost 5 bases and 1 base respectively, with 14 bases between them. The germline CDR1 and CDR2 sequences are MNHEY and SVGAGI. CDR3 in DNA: TGTGCCAGCAGTACTCTTGACAGGATCCAAGAGACCCAGTACTTC. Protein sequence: CASSTLDRIQETQYF.

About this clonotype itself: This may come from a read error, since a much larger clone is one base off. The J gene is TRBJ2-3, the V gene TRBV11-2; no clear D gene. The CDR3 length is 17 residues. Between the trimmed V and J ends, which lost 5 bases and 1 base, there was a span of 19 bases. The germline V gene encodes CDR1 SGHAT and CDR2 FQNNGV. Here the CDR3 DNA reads TGTGCCAGCAGCCGTCGGGTCTCGGAGTATGGCACAGATACGCAGTATTTT. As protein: CASSRRVSEYGTDTQYF.

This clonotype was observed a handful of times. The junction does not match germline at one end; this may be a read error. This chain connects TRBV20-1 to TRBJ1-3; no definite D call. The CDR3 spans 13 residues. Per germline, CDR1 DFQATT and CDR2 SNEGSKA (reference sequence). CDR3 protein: CSARDNSGNTIYF. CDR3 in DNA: TGCAGTGCTCGAGATAACTCTGGAAACACCATATATTTT.

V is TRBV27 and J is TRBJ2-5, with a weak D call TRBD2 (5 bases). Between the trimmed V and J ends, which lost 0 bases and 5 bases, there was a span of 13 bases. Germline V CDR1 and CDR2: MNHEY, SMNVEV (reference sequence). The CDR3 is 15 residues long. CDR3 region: CASSLSRVGGETQYF. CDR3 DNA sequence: TGTGCCAGCAGTTTATCTCGGGTGGGCGGGGAGACCCAGTACTTC.

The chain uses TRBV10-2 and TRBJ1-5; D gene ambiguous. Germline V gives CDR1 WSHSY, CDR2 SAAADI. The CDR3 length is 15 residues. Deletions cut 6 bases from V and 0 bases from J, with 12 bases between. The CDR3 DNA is TGCGCCAGCAGGGGCAGCTCTTATAGCAATCAGCCCCAGCATTTT. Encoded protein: CASRGSSYSNQPQHF.

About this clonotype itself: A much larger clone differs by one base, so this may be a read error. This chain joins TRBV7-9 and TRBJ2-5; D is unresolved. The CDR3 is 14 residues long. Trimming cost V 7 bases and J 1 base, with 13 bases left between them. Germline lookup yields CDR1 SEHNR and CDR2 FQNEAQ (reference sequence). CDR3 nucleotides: TGTGCCAGCACCTCCACTGGCACCCAAGAGACCCAGTACTTC. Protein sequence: CASTSTGTQETQYF.

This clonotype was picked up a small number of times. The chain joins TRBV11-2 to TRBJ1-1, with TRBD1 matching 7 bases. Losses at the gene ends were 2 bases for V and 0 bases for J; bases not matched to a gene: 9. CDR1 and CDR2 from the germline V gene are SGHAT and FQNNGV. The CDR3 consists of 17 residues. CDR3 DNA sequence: TGTGCCAGCAGCTTATCCGGACAGGTTGATTTGAACACTGAAGCTTTCTTT. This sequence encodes CASSLSGQVDLNTEAFF.

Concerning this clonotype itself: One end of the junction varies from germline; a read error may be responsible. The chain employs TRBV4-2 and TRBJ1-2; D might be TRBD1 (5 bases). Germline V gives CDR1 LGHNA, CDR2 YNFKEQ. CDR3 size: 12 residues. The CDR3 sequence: CAGSQGQGGYTF. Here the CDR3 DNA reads TGTGCCGGCAGCCAAGGTCAGGGTGGCTACACCTTC.

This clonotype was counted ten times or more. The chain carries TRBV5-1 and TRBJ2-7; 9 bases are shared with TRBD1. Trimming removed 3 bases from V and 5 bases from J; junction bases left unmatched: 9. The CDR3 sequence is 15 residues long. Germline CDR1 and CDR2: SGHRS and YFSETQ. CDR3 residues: CASSWTPGQGNEQYF. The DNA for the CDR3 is TGCGCCAGCAGCTGGACACCGGGACAGGGAAACGAGCAGTACTTC.

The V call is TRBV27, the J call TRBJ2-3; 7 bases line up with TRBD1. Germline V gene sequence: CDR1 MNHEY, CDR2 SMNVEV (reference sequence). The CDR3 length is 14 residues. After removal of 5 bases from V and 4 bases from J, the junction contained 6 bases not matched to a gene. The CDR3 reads CASSPLGGPDTQYF. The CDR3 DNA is TGTGCCAGCAGTCCGCTAGGGGGCCCAGATACGCAGTATTTT.

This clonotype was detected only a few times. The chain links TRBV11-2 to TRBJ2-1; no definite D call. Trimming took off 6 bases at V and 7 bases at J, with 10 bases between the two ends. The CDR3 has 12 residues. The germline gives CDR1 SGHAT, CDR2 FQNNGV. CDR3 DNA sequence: TGTGCCAGCAGTTCTCAACAGAATGAGCAGTTCTTC. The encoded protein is CASSSQQNEQFF.

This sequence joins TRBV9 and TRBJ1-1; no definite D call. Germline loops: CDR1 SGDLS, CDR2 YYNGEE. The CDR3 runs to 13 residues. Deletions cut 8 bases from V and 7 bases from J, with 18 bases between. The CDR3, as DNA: TGTGCCAGTAGCCGAGTGCCCTACCTTGAAGCTTTCTTT. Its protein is CASSRVPYLEAFF.

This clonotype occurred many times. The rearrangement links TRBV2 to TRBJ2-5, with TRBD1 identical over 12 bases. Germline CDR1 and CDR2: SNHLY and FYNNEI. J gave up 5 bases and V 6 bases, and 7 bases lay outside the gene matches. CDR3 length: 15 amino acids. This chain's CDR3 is CASRAGQGARETQYF. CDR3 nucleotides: TGTGCCAGCAGGGCGGGACAGGGGGCGAGGGAGACCCAGTACTTC. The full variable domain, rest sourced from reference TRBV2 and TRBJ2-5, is EPEVTQTPSHQVTQMGQEVILRCVPISNHLYFYWYRQILGQKVEFLVSFYNNEISEKSEIFDDQFSVERPDGSNFTLKIRSTKLEDSAMYFCASRAGQGARETQYFGPGTRLLVL.

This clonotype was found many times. The CDR3 sequence: CASEDLVALGDTGELFF. CDR3 sequence (DNA): TGTGCCAGCGAAGATTTAGTAGCCCTTGGGGACACCGGGGAGCTGTTTTTT. This chain connects TRBV7-2 to TRBJ2-2; D gene uncertain. V was shortened by 8 bases and J by 3 bases, with 22 bases between the two germline ends. The length of the CDR3 is 17 residues. Germline CDR1 reads SGHTA; CDR2 reads FQGNSA. Drawing the rest from reference TRBV7-2 and TRBJ2-2, the complete variable domain is GAGVSQSPSNKVTEKGKDVELRCDPISGHTALYWYRQSLGQGLEFLIYFQGNSAPDKSGLPSDRFSAERTGGSVSTLTIQRTQQEDSAVYLCASEDLVALGDTGELFFGEGSRLTVL.

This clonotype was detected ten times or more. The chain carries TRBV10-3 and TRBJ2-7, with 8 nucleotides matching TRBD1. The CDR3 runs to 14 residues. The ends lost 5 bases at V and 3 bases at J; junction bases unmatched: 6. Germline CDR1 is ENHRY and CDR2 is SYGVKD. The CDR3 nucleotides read TGTGCCATCAGTCAGACAGGGGCCTTCTACGAGCAGTACTTC. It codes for CAISQTGAFYEQYF.

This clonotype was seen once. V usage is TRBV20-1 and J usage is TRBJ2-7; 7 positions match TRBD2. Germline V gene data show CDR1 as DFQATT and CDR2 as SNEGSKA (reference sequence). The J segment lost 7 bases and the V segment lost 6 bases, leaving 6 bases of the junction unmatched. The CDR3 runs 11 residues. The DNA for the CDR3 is TGCAGTGCCCTTCGAGCGGGAGAGCAGTACTTC. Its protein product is CSALRAGEQYF.